A single sample is the source of the 18 T cell receptor beta chains below, sequenced in a study of blood T cell repertoires in COVID-19. Method: immunoSEQ multiplex PCR; TCRdb's copy keeps in-frame clones and lacks some. This table has 450,000 to 500,000 clones, approximately 91% appearing once. The specimen sequenced was PBMCs or T cells enriched from blood (not recorded which). The receptors originated from a woman aged 60 to 75 who had recovered from COVID-19.

The rearrangement joins TRBV6-5 to TRBJ2-3, with D possibly matching TRBD1 (5 bases). V was clipped by 5 bases and J by 7 bases, with 16 bases between them. Germline V gives CDR1 MNHEY, CDR2 SVGAGI. This CDR3 has 14 residues. The CDR3 region is CASSRDPTAYTQYF. CDR3 nucleotides: TGTGCCAGCAGTCGAGACCCGACAGCTTATACGCAGTATTTT.

The chain has TRBV4-1 and TRBJ1-4, with D unclear. The CDR3 is made up of 13 amino acids. Trimming left V 2 bases short and J 8 bases short, with 9 bases between. The V gene's germline CDR1 is MGHRA and CDR2 YSYEKL. The CDR3 DNA is TGCGCCAGCAGCCAACCAGGAGGGGAAAAACTGTTTTTT. It specifies CASSQPGGEKLFF.

The gene calls are TRBV9 and TRBJ2-2, with 7 positions matching TRBD1. Germline trimming cut 4 bases from V and 6 bases from J; bases unmatched to any gene: 12. CDR1 and CDR2 (germline): SGDLS, YYNGEE. This CDR3 has 16 residues. CDR3 coding DNA: TGTGCCAGCAGCATTATAACAGGGGAGAAAGCCGGGGAGCTGTTTTTT. This gives the protein CASSIITGEKAGELFF.

The chain uses TRBV11-2 and TRBJ1-1; D ambiguous. Trimming removed 3 bases from V and 0 bases from J, with 5 bases in between. Germline CDR1 is SGHAT and CDR2 is FQNNGV. The CDR3 has 13 residues. The CDR3 DNA reads as TGTGCCAGCAGCTTCGTAGTGAACACTGAAGCTTTCTTT. Residues: CASSFVVNTEAFF.

The rearrangement uses TRBV5-1 and TRBJ2-7; a possible D gene is TRBD1 (7 bases). Germline CDR1 SGHRS, CDR2 YFSETQ. This CDR3 is built from 16 residues. Trimming cost V 1 base and J 4 bases, with 18 bases left between them. The CDR3 reads CASSLQGGGGLYEQYF. The CDR3 nucleotides are TGCGCCAGCAGCTTGCAGGGGGGAGGTGGTTTGTACGAGCAGTACTTC.

This chain joins TRBV28 and TRBJ1-5, with 7 bases lining up with TRBD1. The CDR3 extends over 16 amino acids. Germline trimming cut 5 bases from V and 1 base from J; bases unmatched to any gene: 8. Germline V CDR1 and CDR2: MDHEN, SYDVKM. The CDR3 DNA sequence: TGTGCCAGCAGTCCAACAGGGGTTGGAAGCAATCAGCCCCAGCATTTT. Its protein product is CASSPTGVGSNQPQHF.

The chain is built from TRBV5-1 and TRBJ2-2; the D gene is possibly TRBD2 (5 bases). V was cut by 0 bases and J by 0 bases, with 9 bases left in between. Per germline, CDR1 SGHRS and CDR2 YFSETQ. The CDR3 loop spans 16 amino acids. This CDR3 is CASSLGGLANTGELFF. CDR3 bases: TGCGCCAGCAGCTTGGGAGGGTTGGCGAACACCGGGGAGCTGTTTTTT.

The CDR3 bases are TGTGCCAGCAGCGTGGGACAGGTCGGTCAGCCCCAGCATTTT. Amino acids: CASSVGQVGQPQHF. The V gene is TRBV9, the J gene TRBJ1-5; TRBD1 matches 8 bases. V lost 2 bases to trimming and J lost 6 bases; unmatched junction nucleotides: 4. CDR3 length equals 14 residues. Germline CDR1 reads SGDLS; CDR2 reads YYNGEE.

This chain joins TRBV25-1 and TRBJ1-5; D remains unclear. V gave up 2 bases and J gave up 1 base, with 6 bases separating them. This CDR3 has 14 amino acids. Germline V gene data show CDR1 as MGHDK and CDR2 as SYGVNS. CDR3 in DNA: TGTGCCAGCAGTGAAACGCGGAGCAATCAGCCCCAGCATTTT. Protein sequence: CASSETRSNQPQHF.

The V gene is TRBV7-9, the J gene TRBJ2-2; 12 bases agree with TRBD2. Germline-derived CDR1 and CDR2 are SEHNR and FQNEAQ (reference sequence). The junction had 9 bases not matched to a gene; V was cut back by 4 bases and J by 0 bases. CDR3 size: 19 residues. CDR3 protein: CASSSTSGGTYTNTGELFF. The CDR3 DNA sequence: TGTGCCAGCAGCTCTACTAGCGGGGGGACATACACGAACACCGGGGAGCTGTTTTTT.

The rearrangement joins TRBV30 to TRBJ1-2; D is ambiguous. The CDR3 has 14 amino acids. Trimming pared 4 bases from V and 1 base from J, leaving 13 bases between. Germline CDR1 reads GTSNPN; CDR2 reads SVGIG (reference sequence). Here the CDR3 DNA reads TGTGCCTGGAAATCCCCCCGGAGTAACTATGGCTACACCTTC. Protein: CAWKSPRSNYGYTF.

This clone was seen once. CDR3 DNA sequence: TGTGCCTGGAGTTCTCGGTACGAGCAGTACTTC. It specifies CAWSSRYEQYF. The chain couples TRBV30 to TRBJ2-7; D remains ambiguous. This CDR3 has 11 residues. Per the germline V gene, CDR1 is GTSNPN and CDR2 is SVGIG (reference sequence). Trimming cost V 2 bases and J 4 bases, with 6 bases left between them.

This chain links TRBV5-1 with TRBJ2-4; 10 positions agree with TRBD2. The CDR3 has 16 residues. Looked up from germline, CDR1 is SGHRS and CDR2 is YFSETQ. Trimming at V came to 0 bases and at J to 8 bases, leaving 8 bases not matched to a gene. CDR3 in DNA: TGCGCCAGCAGCTTGGTTGCTAGCGGGGGAAAATACATTCAGTACTTC. Its translation is CASSLVASGGKYIQYF.

V is TRBV7-9 and J is TRBJ1-3; D not resolved. The CDR3 extends over 16 amino acids. Germline values: CDR1 SEHNR, CDR2 FQNEAQ (reference sequence). Trimming left V 5 bases short and J 2 bases short, with 16 bases between. The CDR3 is CASSENPGYAGNTIYF. CDR3 nucleotides: TGTGCCAGCAGCGAAAATCCGGGGTACGCTGGAAACACCATATATTTT.

The V gene is TRBV5-1, the J gene TRBJ1-2, with 8 bases matching TRBD1. V lost 0 bases and J lost 0; bases outside the gene matches: 7. Germline CDR1 and CDR2: SGHRS and YFSETQ. CDR3 length equals 17 residues. CDR3 sequence: CASSLGGTGNSNYGYTF. CDR3 DNA sequence: TGCGCCAGCAGCTTGGGCGGGACAGGCAATTCTAACTATGGCTACACCTTC. Supplemented by reference TRBV5-1 and TRBJ1-2, the full variable domain reads KAGVTQTPRYLIKTRGQQVTLSCSPISGHRSVSWYQQTPGQGLQFLFEYFSETQRNKGNFPGRFSGRQFSNSRSEMNVSTLELGDSALYLCASSLGGTGNSNYGYTFGSGTRLTVV.

This clone has only one observation. The V gene is TRBV30, the J gene TRBJ1-2; perhaps TRBD1 as D (5 bases). The V end was cut by 3 bases, the J end by 2 bases, with 7 bases between. Germline-derived CDR1 and CDR2 are GTSNPN and SVGIG (reference sequence). The CDR3 covers 12 residues. The CDR3 DNA reads as TGTGCCTGGAGGGGGGGGAACTATGGCTACACCTTC. This translates into CAWRGGNYGYTF.

The V gene is TRBV7-8, the J gene TRBJ1-2; 9 nucleotides match TRBD1. Germline V lookup: CDR1 SGHVS, CDR2 FQNEAQ. Trimming took 0 bases from V and 8 from J; bases not matched to a gene: 10. The CDR3 is 16 residues long. In DNA, the CDR3 is TGTGCCAGCAGCTTAGCACAGGGGGCTTTTAAGTCAGGCTACACCTTC. Its protein product is CASSLAQGAFKSGYTF.

This sequence joins TRBV5-4 and TRBJ2-4, with 12 nucleotides matching TRBD2. Germline CDR1 SGHNT, CDR2 YYREEE (reference sequence). The CDR3 runs to 17 residues. Trimming at V came to 3 bases and at J to 0 bases, leaving 4 bases not matched to a gene. The CDR3: CASSSGLAGIAKNIQYF. For the CDR3, the DNA is TGTGCCAGCAGCTCAGGACTAGCGGGGATAGCCAAAAACATTCAGTACTTC.